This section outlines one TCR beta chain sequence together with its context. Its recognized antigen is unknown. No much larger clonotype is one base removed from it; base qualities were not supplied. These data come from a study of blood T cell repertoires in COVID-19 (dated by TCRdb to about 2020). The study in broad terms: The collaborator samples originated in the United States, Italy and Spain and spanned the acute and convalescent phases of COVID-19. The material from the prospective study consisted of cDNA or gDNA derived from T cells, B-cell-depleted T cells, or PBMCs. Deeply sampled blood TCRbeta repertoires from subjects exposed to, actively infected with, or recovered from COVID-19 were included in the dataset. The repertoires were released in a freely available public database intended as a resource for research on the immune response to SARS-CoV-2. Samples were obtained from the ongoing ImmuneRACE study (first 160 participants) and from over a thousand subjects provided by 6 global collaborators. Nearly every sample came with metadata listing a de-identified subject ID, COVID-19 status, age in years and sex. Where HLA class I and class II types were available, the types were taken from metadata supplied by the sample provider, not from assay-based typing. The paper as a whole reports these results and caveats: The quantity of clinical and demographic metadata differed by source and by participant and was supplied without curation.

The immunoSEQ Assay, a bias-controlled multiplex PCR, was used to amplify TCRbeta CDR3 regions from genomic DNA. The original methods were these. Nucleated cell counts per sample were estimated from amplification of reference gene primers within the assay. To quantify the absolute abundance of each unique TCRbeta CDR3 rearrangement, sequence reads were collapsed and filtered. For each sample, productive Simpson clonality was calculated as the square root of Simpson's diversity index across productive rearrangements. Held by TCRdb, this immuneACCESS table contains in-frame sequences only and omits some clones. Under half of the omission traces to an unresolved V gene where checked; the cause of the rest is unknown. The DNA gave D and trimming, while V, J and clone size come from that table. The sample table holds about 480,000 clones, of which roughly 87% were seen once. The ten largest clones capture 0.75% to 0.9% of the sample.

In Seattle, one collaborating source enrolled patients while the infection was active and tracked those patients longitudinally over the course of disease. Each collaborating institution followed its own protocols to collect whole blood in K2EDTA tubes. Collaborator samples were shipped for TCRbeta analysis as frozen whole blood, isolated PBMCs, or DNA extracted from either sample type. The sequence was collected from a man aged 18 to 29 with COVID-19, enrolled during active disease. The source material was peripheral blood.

CDR3 reads: CASSPTTDSSGNTIYF. The sequenced DNA is TGTGCCAGCAGTCCGACGACAGATAGCTCTGGAAACACCATATATTTT. The rearranged chain carries TRBV6-6 and TRBJ1-3, with TRBD1 tentatively as D gene (5 bases match). CDR1 MNHNY and CDR2 SVGAGI are derived from the germline V gene (reference sequence). Spanning cysteine to phenylalanine, the CDR3 consists of 16 amino acids. Left in the record is the CDR3 DNA by itself, 48 bases read in frame from the first base. V is pared back by 5 bases and J by 0 bases, with 14 bases lying between the germline termini.